This T cell receptor (beta chain) was found in a study of blood T cell repertoires in COVID-19 (TCRdb year 2020). With regard to the full study: Samples from collaborators originated in the United States, Italy and Spain and spanned both the acute and convalescent phases of COVID-19. The prospective study material was composed of cDNA or gDNA derived from T cells, B-cell-depleted T cells, or PBMCs. The dataset comprised deeply sampled blood TCRbeta repertoires from subjects exposed to, actively infected with, or recovered from COVID-19. A freely available public database, intended as a resource for researchers studying the immune response to SARS-CoV-2, is where the repertoires were released. The samples were drawn from the first 160 participants of the ongoing ImmuneRACE study and from under 1,500 subjects provided by 6 global collaborators. The sample metadata nearly always contained a de-identified subject ID, COVID-19 status, age in years and sex. Where available, HLA class I and class II types were obtained from metadata supplied by the sample provider rather than from assay-based typing.

Comments on this clone: The clone's antigen remains unknown. Nothing much larger sits one base from this clone, and base qualities are not available.

Including the terminal cysteine and phenylalanine, the CDR3 comprises 12 residues. The only DNA kept is the CDR3, 36 bases in frame from the first base. As encoded in the germline V gene, CDR1 is SGHAT while CDR2 is FQNNGV. For this chain, trimming is 8 bases at the V end and 4 bases at the J end, and the number of junction bases without a gene match is 5. The immunoSEQ Assay, a bias-controlled multiplex PCR, was used to amplify TCRbeta CDR3 regions from genomic DNA. Processing in the source paper ran as follows. Nucleated cell counts per sample were estimated from amplification of reference gene primers within the assay. To quantify the absolute abundance of each unique TCRbeta CDR3 rearrangement, sequence reads were collapsed and filtered. For each sample, productive Simpson clonality was calculated as the square root of Simpson's diversity index over productive rearrangements. Sourced from immuneACCESS, this table was stored by TCRdb with only in-frame sequences that have V and J called. A share of the clones is absent; for the studies checked, an unresolved V gene accounts for under half, and the remainder has no known explanation. V, J and clone size are those of that table, while D and trimming were read from the DNA. The sample contains approximately 400,000 clones, approximately 89% of them found a single time. The ten largest clones add up to 1% to 1.5% of the sample.

Participants in the prospective study were enrolled through a virtual design, were aged roughly 18 to 95 years, and lived in fewer than 30 United States geographic areas. In the prospective study, participants were assigned to cohorts based on the clinical history participants reported in a screening survey and a study questionnaire. Recovered participants in ImmuneRACE Cohort 3 were defined as having two consecutive negative NP/OP PCR tests, clearance from a healthcare professional, or resolution of symptoms. Each participant in the prospective study had whole blood, serum and a nasopharyngeal or oropharyngeal swab collected by mobile phlebotomists. Participants in the prospective study had the option to provide additional blood draws and questionnaires over a roughly 2-month period. Before DNA extraction, blood samples from the prospective study were shipped at room temperature or frozen. What the work shows at the level of the full study, not this receptor alone: How much clinical and demographic metadata was included differed by source and by participant, and the metadata was provided uncurated.

Sequenced sample: PBMCs or T cells enriched from blood (not recorded which). The rearranged chain carries TRBV11-2 and TRBJ2-7, and TRBD1 aligns with 7 junction nucleotides. This TCR came from a man aged 30-40 years who had recovered from COVID-19. CDR3 protein: CASGGTAYEQYF. The nucleotide sequence reads as follows: TGTGCCAGCGGTGGGACAGCTTACGAGCAGTACTTC.